Below, 29 T cell receptor beta chains from the same sample are listed, as sequenced in a study of control samples from healthy donors and cancer patients. Generated by immunoSEQ multiplex PCR, the TCRdb table keeps only in-frame clones and is missing some. The table includes roughly 88,000 clones, 90% to 95% detected once. The sample consisted of blood. Every receptor here comes from a man between 18 and 29 years old in good health.

This clone was observed once. The J gene is TRBJ2-7, the V gene TRBV6-5; D is perhaps TRBD1 or TRBD2 (6 bases each). This CDR3 has 14 residues. CDR1 is MNHEY and CDR2 is SVGAGI in the germline V gene. V dropped 0 bases and J dropped 2 bases, with 8 bases sitting between them. The CDR3 is CASSYSGGTYEQYF. The CDR3 nucleotides read TGTGCCAGCAGTTACTCGGGGGGCACCTACGAGCAGTACTTC.

The gene calls are TRBV6-5 and TRBJ1-2, with 7 bases identical to TRBD1. Germline trimming cut 11 bases from V and 5 bases from J; bases unmatched to any gene: 11. Germline-derived CDR1 and CDR2 are MNHEY and SVGAGI. This CDR3 has 13 residues. The CDR3 spells CASCGGTDYGYTF. CDR3 coding DNA: TGTGCCTCCTGTGGGGGGACAGATTATGGCTACACCTTC.

V and J are TRBV6-5 and TRBJ2-2, with TRBD1 matching over 7 bases. Germline lookup yields CDR1 MNHEY and CDR2 SVGAGI. V shed 8 bases and J 3 bases; nucleotides not matched to a gene: 3. The CDR3 is 13 amino acids. The CDR3 nucleotides read TGTGCCAGCGTAACAGGGGACACCGGGGAGCTGTTTTTT. Translation: CASVTGDTGELFF.

This chain links TRBV4-2 with TRBJ1-5, with D hard to call. This CDR3 has 12 residues. CDR1 LGHNA and CDR2 YNFKEQ come from the germline V gene. Trimming cost V 0 bases and J 6 bases, with 3 bases left between them. The CDR3 spells CASSQEGQPQHF. Here the CDR3 DNA reads TGTGCCAGCAGCCAAGAGGGTCAGCCCCAGCATTTT.

The J gene is TRBJ1-6, the V gene TRBV5-1; no definite D call. Per germline, CDR1 SGHRS and CDR2 YFSETQ. CDR3 length: 16 amino acids. Trimming cost V 0 bases and J 5 bases, with 12 bases left between them. In DNA, the CDR3 is TGCGCCAGCAGCTTGGAGGCTAGACAAAATAATTCACCCCTCCACTTT. It yields the protein CASSLEARQNNSPLHF.

Only one count was recorded for this clone. V usage is TRBV5-1 and J usage is TRBJ1-1; possibly TRBD1 for D (6 bases). CDR3 length: 13 residues. V shed 4 bases and J shed 4 bases, with 11 bases lying between them. Germline-derived CDR1 and CDR2 are SGHRS and YFSETQ. CDR3 loop: CASSPGVSTEAFF. CDR3 bases: TGCGCCAGCAGCCCAGGGGTTAGCACTGAAGCTTTCTTT. The full variable domain, rest sourced from reference TRBV5-1 and TRBJ1-1, is KAGVTQTPRYLIKTRGQQVTLSCSPISGHRSVSWYQQTPGQGLQFLFEYFSETQRNKGNFPGRFSGRQFSNSRSEMNVSTLELGDSALYLCASSPGVSTEAFFGQGTRLTVV.

This clone appeared a single time. The chain is built from TRBV3-1 (or the pseudogene TRBV3-2) and TRBJ2-2, with TRBD1 as a possible D gene (6 bases). Trimming took off 4 bases at V and 3 bases at J, with 18 bases between the two ends. CDR1 and CDR2 (germline): LGHDT, YNNKEL (reference sequence). The CDR3 has 17 amino acids. The CDR3 sequence is CASSLRGNRVHTGELFF. In nucleotides, the CDR3 is TGTGCCAGCAGCCTCAGGGGCAACCGCGTCCACACCGGGGAGCTGTTTTTT.

The chain links TRBV19 to TRBJ2-2; 8 bases map to TRBD1. V trimming: 6 bases; J trimming: 0 bases; junction bases outside the gene matches: 3. From germline, CDR1 is LNHDA and CDR2 SQIVND (reference sequence). This CDR3 region has 15 residues. CDR3 in amino acids: CASSRTGTNTGELFF. CDR3 DNA: TGTGCCAGTAGCCGGACAGGGACGAACACCGGGGAGCTGTTTTTT.

The J gene is TRBJ2-1, the V gene TRBV6-5; TRBD2 aligns across 10 bases. CDR1 and CDR2 from the germline V gene are MNHEY and SVGAGI. V dropped 6 bases and J dropped 7; count of bases not matched to a gene: 9. CDR3 length equals 15 residues. CDR3 nucleotide sequence: TGTGCCAGCAGATATAGCGGGAGGAATTCTAATGAGCAGTTCTTC. Protein sequence: CASRYSGRNSNEQFF.

The chain links TRBV7-2 to TRBJ2-7; D ambiguous. The germline V and J ends were trimmed by 4 bases and 3 bases, with 4 bases remaining between them. Germline V gene data show CDR1 as SGHTA and CDR2 as FQGNSA. The CDR3 consists of 11 residues. CDR3 residues: CASSSYYEQYF. The CDR3 DNA reads TGTGCCAGCAGCTCCTACTACGAGCAGTACTTC.

The CDR3 DNA follows: TGTGCCAGCAGCGTAGGAGGCGGGGCCTTCTACAATGAGCAGTTCTTC. Translated, it gives CASSVGGGAFYNEQFF. The V gene is TRBV9, the J gene TRBJ2-1, with a tentative D call TRBD2 (6 bases). The CDR3 runs 16 residues. Trimming pared 0 bases from V and 3 bases from J, leaving 13 bases between. Germline CDR1 is SGDLS and CDR2 is YYNGEE.

The gene calls are TRBV11-2 and TRBJ1-1, with no clear D. Trimming took off 3 bases at V and 2 bases at J, with 10 bases between the two ends. The V gene's germline CDR1 is SGHAT and CDR2 FQNNGV. The CDR3 loop spans 14 amino acids. In DNA form, the CDR3 reads TGTGCCAGCAGCTTTCACGGGTATAACACTGAAGCTTTCTTT. Protein product: CASSFHGYNTEAFF.

The chain carries TRBV6-6 and TRBJ1-5; D is undetermined. The CDR3 has 13 amino acids. CDR1 is MNHNY and CDR2 is SVGAGI in the germline V gene (reference sequence). The V gene lost 6 bases and the J gene lost 1 base, with 7 bases spanning the gap. The CDR3 DNA reads as TGTGCCAGCAGCTTGGACAGCAATCAGCCCCAGCATTTT. This encodes CASSLDSNQPQHF.

This chain connects TRBV10-3 to TRBJ1-2, with D possibly matching TRBD1 (5 bases). V was cut by 3 bases and J by 6 bases, with 17 bases left in between. Germline V gene data show CDR1 as ENHRY and CDR2 as SYGVKD. The CDR3 covers 15 residues. CDR3 coding DNA: TGTGCCATCAGTGATTCCAGGGAAGTCGAGGATGGCTACACCTTC. It specifies CAISDSREVEDGYTF.

V is TRBV16 and J is TRBJ1-5; possible D gene TRBD1, 6 bases. The CDR3 covers 18 residues. V lost 2 bases, J lost 0 bases, and 17 bases lay in between. Germline assignment: CDR1 KGHSY and CDR2 FQNENV. In DNA form, the CDR3 reads TGTGCCAGCAGCCAAACGGGGGCGGGCGTTTATAGCAATCAGCCCCAGCATTTT. It encodes CASSQTGAGVYSNQPQHF.

This clone is labeled large (0.1 to 1%). The CDR3 spells CARSPGDPANYGYTF. CDR3 nucleotides: TGTGCCAGGTCTCCCGGGGACCCAGCTAACTATGGCTACACCTTC. The rearrangement joins TRBV19 to TRBJ1-2, with D perhaps matching TRBD1 (5 bases). The CDR3 length is 15 residues. Trimming took 9 bases from V and 0 from J, leaving 17 bases between them. Germline lookup yields CDR1 LNHDA and CDR2 SQIVND (reference sequence).

The rearrangement joins TRBV12-3 or TRBV12-4 to TRBJ2-7; TRBD2 is a possible D gene (6 bases). V lost 4 bases to trimming and J lost 4 bases, with 11 bases between them. The CDR3 is made up of 13 amino acids. DNA of the CDR3: TGTGCCAGCAGTTCCGGAGGAGGGTACGAGCAGTACTTC. Amino acid sequence: CASSSGGGYEQYF.

This clone was found once. The chain couples TRBV4-1 to TRBJ2-7, with D perhaps TRBD2 (5 bases). Germline CDR1 MGHRA, CDR2 YSYEKL. The V end lost 2 bases, the J end lost 4 bases, and 12 bases lay between the germline ends. This CDR3 contains 14 residues. The CDR3 region has the DNA TGCGCCAGCAGCCAACTAACTAGTACTTACGAGCAGTACTTC. Translation: CASSQLTSTYEQYF.

The count of this clone is one. The CDR3 DNA reads as TGTGCCACCAGCGGCGGGACTAGTACTCGTTTGCAGTTCTTC. Protein: CATSGGTSTRLQFF. This chain links TRBV15 with TRBJ2-1; 8 bases match TRBD2. V lost 5 bases, J lost 12 bases, and 12 bases stayed unmatched. Looked up from germline, CDR1 is LNHNV and CDR2 is YYDKDF (reference sequence). The CDR3 totals 14 residues.

The chain recombines TRBV28 with TRBJ1-2; D gene uncertain. V was clipped by 4 bases and J by 0 bases, with 3 bases between them. The germline gives CDR1 MDHEN, CDR2 SYDVKM. The CDR3 spans 12 residues. DNA for the CDR3: TGTGCCAGCAGTTCGACTAACTATGGCTACACCTTC. Protein sequence: CASSSTNYGYTF.

This chain links TRBV19 with TRBJ1-5; D is possibly TRBD1 (5 bases). The CDR3 has 18 amino acids. The V gene's germline CDR1 is LNHDA and CDR2 SQIVND (reference sequence). The ends were cut back, 8 bases at V and 0 bases at J, with 23 bases in the middle. The CDR3 is CASRVPGTAYYSNQPQHF. The CDR3 nucleotides are TGTGCCAGTCGAGTACCCGGGACGGCTTATTATAGCAATCAGCCCCAGCATTTT.

V usage is TRBV19 and J usage is TRBJ2-1; D is unresolved. Germline V CDR1 and CDR2: LNHDA, SQIVND (reference sequence). The CDR3 is 13 residues long. V was pared by 8 bases and J by 6 bases, with 14 bases between. The CDR3 region is CASAVGLFNEQFF. Here the CDR3 DNA reads TGTGCCAGTGCAGTCGGGCTTTTCAATGAGCAGTTCTTC.

The chain uses TRBV7-9 and TRBJ1-2; possibly TRBD1 for D (5 bases). Germline V gene data show CDR1 as SEHNR and CDR2 as FQNEAQ (reference sequence). The CDR3 has 16 residues. V was cut by 0 bases and J by 3 bases, with 14 bases left in between. CDR3 nucleotides: TGTGCCAGCAGCTTAGCGACGGCAGGGCAAGACTATGGCTACACCTTC. Translating gives CASSLATAGQDYGYTF.

The chain combines TRBV18 with TRBJ1-3; a possible D gene is TRBD1 (6 bases). The CDR3 loop spans 16 amino acids. Germline values: CDR1 KGHSH, CDR2 LQKENI. With 1 base removed from V and 1 base from J, the gap between germline ends came to 11 bases. CDR3 DNA sequence: TGTGCCAGCTCACCACGACAGGCCCCTTCTGGAAACACCATATATTTT. Protein: CASSPRQAPSGNTIYF. The variable domain in full, with the rest retrieved from reference TRBV18 and TRBJ1-3, is NAGVMQNPRHLVRRRGQEARLRCSPMKGHSHVYWYRQLPEEGLKFMVYLQKENIIDESGMPKERFSAEFPKEGPSILRIQQVVRGDSAAYFCASSPRQAPSGNTIYFGEGSWLTVV.

V and J are TRBV7-9 and TRBJ1-1; D ambiguous. The CDR3 extends over 12 amino acids. V was trimmed by 1 base and J by 10 bases, leaving 10 bases between them. Germline V gene sequence: CDR1 SEHNR, CDR2 FQNEAQ (reference sequence). Written as DNA, the CDR3 is TGTGCCAGCAGCTTAGTAGTGGAGGGAGCTTTCTTT. This sequence encodes CASSLVVEGAFF. The whole variable domain, remainder taken from reference TRBV7-9 and TRBJ1-1, is DTGVSQNPRHKITKRGQNVTFRCDPISEHNRLYWYRQTLGQGPEFLTYFQNEAQLEKSRLLSDRFSAERPKGSFSTLEIQRTEQGDSAMYLCASSLVVEGAFFGQGTRLTVV.

This chain connects TRBV12-3 or TRBV12-4 to TRBJ1-1; D is ambiguous. The V end was cut by 1 base, the J end by 8 bases, with 8 bases between. There are 12 residues in the CDR3. DNA for the CDR3: TGTGCCAGCAGTTTAGGTATAATGGAAGCTTTCTTT. It yields the protein CASSLGIMEAFF.

The chain is built from TRBV20-1 and TRBJ2-5, with D possibly being TRBD1 (6 bases). CDR3 size: 13 residues. Trimming removed 3 bases at V and 7 bases at J, with 15 bases between. Germline CDR1 and CDR2: DFQATT and SNEGSKA (reference sequence). CDR3 protein: CSASRTGPGTQYF. The CDR3 coding sequence is TGCAGTGCTAGTCGTACAGGGCCGGGGACCCAGTACTTC.

The sample holds one count of this clone. J is TRBJ2-1 and V is TRBV2, with 13 bases lining up with TRBD2. The CDR3 loop spans 13 amino acids. V lost 6 bases and J lost 7; bases outside the gene matches: 0. Per germline, CDR1 SNHLY and CDR2 FYNNEI. The CDR3 DNA is TGTGCCAGCAGGACTAGCGGGAGGAATGAGCAGTTCTTC. Its translation: CASRTSGRNEQFF. Together with reference TRBV2 and TRBJ2-1, the CDR3 gives the full variable domain: EPEVTQTPSHQVTQMGQEVILRCVPISNHLYFYWYRQILGQKVEFLVSFYNNEISEKSEIFDDQFSVERPDGSNFTLKIRSTKLEDSAMYFCASRTSGRNEQFFGPGTRLTVL.

This chain uses TRBV7-9 with TRBJ1-2; D not certain. The ends were cut back, 7 bases at V and 0 bases at J, with 9 bases in the middle. CDR1 and CDR2 (germline): SEHNR, FQNEAQ (reference sequence). This CDR3 has 13 amino acids. The CDR3 reads CASMAATNYGYTF. The CDR3, as DNA: TGTGCCAGCATGGCAGCCACTAACTATGGCTACACCTTC.